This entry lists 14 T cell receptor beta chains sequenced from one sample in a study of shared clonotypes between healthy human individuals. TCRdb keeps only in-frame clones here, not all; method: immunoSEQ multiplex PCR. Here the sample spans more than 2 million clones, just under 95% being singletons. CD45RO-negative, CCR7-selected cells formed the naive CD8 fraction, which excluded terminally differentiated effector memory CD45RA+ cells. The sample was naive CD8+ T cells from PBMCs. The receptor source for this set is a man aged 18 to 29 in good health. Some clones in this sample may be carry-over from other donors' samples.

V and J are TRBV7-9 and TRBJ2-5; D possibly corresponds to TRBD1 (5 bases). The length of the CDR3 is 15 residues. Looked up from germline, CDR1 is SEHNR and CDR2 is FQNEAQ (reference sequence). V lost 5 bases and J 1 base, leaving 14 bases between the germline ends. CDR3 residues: CASSPRQGTQETQYF. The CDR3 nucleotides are TGTGCCAGCAGCCCGAGGCAGGGAACCCAAGAGACCCAGTACTTC.

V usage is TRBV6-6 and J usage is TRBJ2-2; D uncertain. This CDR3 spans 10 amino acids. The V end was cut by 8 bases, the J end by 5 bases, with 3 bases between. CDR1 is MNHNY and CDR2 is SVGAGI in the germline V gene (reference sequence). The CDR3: CASGTGELFF. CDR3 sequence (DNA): TGTGCCAGCGGGACCGGGGAGCTGTTTTTT.

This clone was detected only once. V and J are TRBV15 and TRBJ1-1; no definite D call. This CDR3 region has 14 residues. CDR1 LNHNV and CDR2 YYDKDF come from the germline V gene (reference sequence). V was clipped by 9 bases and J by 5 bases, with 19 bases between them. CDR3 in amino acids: CATRLKGIGTEAFF. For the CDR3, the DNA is TGTGCCACGCGACTTAAGGGAATTGGAACTGAAGCTTTCTTT.

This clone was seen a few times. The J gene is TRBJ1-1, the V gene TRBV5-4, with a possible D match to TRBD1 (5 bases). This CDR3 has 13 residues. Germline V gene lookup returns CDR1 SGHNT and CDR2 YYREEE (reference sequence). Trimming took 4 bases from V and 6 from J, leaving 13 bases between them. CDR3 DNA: TGTGCCAGCAGCGGCGGAGGGGCGGCTGAAGCTTTCTTT. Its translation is CASSGGGAAEAFF.

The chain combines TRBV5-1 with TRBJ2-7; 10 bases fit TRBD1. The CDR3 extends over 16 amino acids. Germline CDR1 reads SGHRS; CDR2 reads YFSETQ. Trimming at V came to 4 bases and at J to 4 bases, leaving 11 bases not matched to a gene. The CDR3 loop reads CASSRGQGMRVYEQYF. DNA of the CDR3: TGCGCCAGCAGCAGGGGACAGGGGATGCGAGTTTACGAGCAGTACTTC.

This CDR3 reads CASSVGSSGRLDTQYF. In DNA form, the CDR3 reads TGTGCCAGCAGCGTAGGTTCTAGCGGGAGGTTGGATACGCAGTATTTT. The chain is built from TRBV9 and TRBJ2-3; 11 nucleotides agree with TRBD2. Germline loops: CDR1 SGDLS, CDR2 YYNGEE. V was pared by 0 bases and J by 6 bases, with 6 bases of the junction left unmatched. The CDR3 is 16 amino acids.

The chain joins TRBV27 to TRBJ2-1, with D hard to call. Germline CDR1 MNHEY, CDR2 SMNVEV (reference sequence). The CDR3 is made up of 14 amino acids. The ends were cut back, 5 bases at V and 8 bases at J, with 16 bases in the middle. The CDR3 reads CASSPRALRDEQFF. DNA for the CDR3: TGTGCCAGCAGTCCCCGGGCCTTAAGGGATGAGCAGTTCTTC.

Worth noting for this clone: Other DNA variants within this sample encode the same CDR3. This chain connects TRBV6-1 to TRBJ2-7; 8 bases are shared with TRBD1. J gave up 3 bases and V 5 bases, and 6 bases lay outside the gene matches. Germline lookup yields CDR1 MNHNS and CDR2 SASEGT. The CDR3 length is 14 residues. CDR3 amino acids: CASSFWDRSYEQYF. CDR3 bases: TGTGCCAGCAGTTTCTGGGACAGGAGCTACGAGCAGTACTTC.

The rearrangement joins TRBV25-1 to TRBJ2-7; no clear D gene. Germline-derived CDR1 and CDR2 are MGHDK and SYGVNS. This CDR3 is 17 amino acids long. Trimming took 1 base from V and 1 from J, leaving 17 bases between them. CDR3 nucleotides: TGTGCCAGCAGTGAATGGCGCCGATTCCTCCTTTCCTACGAGCAGTACTTC. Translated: CASSEWRRFLLSYEQYF.

The CDR3 DNA sequence: TGTGCCAGCAGTCACGCCGAGGGATTAGGCGAGCAGTACTTC. Its translation: CASSHAEGLGEQYF. This chain joins TRBV6-6 and TRBJ2-7; D is perhaps TRBD2 (5 bases). This CDR3 is built from 14 residues. Trimming removed 5 bases at V and 6 bases at J, with 17 bases between. Germline CDR1 reads MNHNY; CDR2 reads SVGAGI (reference sequence).

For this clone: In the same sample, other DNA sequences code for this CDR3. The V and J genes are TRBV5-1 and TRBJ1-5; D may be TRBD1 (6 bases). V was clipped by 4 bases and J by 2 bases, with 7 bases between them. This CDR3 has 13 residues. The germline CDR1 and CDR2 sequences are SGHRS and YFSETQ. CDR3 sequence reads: CASSPGGNQPQHF. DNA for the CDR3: TGCGCCAGCAGCCCAGGGGGCAATCAGCCCCAGCATTTT.

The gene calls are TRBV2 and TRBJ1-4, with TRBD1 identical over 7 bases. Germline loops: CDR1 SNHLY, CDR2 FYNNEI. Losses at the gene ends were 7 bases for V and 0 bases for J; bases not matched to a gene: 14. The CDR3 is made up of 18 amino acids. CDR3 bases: TGTGCCAGCACCCGAGGGACAGCCCACCGCGCAACTAATGAAAAACTGTTTTTT. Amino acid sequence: CASTRGTAHRATNEKLFF. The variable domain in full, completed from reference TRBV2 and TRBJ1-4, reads EPEVTQTPSHQVTQMGQEVILRCVPISNHLYFYWYRQILGQKVEFLVSFYNNEISEKSEIFDDQFSVERPDGSNFTLKIRSTKLEDSAMYFCASTRGTAHRATNEKLFFGSGTQLSVL.

CDR3 DNA sequence: TGTGCCAGCAGCTCACACCACTACAATGAGCAGTTCTTC. Its translation: CASSSHHYNEQFF. The chain joins TRBV9 to TRBJ2-1, with no clear D. V lost 4 bases and J 3 bases, leaving 8 bases between the germline ends. Germline V gives CDR1 SGDLS, CDR2 YYNGEE. The CDR3 loop spans 13 amino acids.

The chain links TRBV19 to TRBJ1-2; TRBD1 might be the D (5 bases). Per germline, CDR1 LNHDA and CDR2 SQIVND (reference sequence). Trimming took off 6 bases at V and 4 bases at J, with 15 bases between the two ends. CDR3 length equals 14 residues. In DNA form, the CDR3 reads TGTGCCAGTAGCACCCCGGGACTACCCTATGGCTACACCTTC. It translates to CASSTPGLPYGYTF. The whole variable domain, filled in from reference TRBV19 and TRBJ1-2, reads DGGITQSPKYLFRKEGQNVTLSCEQNLNHDAMYWYRQDPGQGLRLIYYSQIVNDFQKGDIAEGYSVSREKKESFPLTVTSAQKNPTAFYLCASSTPGLPYGYTFGSGTRLTVV.